The source of this TCR beta chain is a study of cytomegalovirus exposure and HLA in healthy donors. Study-level findings and limits: HLA allele associations emerged for 16,951 TCR beta sequences in a later analysis, at 0.05 false discovery rate. In a later analysis, across HLA loci, associated TCR counts were highest for DRB1, lowest for HLA-C. It was approximately 150 TCR beta chains that were listed as cytomegalovirus-associated.

CDR3 length: 15 amino acids. Germline lookup yields CDR1 SGHRS and CDR2 YFSETQ. The V gene lost 0 bases and the J gene lost 2 bases, with 11 bases spanning the gap. PCR employed 60 Vbeta and 13 Jbeta primers. Here immunoSEQ multiplex PCR was the method, and the copy in TCRdb shows in-frame clones only, minus some. The sample carries around 150,000 clones, less than 80% recorded once. Points on this clone: Its antigen is unidentified.

Although they were nominally healthy when sampled, donors likely had unrecorded immune exposures. The chain carries TRBV5-1 and TRBJ1-1; a possible D gene is TRBD1 (5 bases). Source material: PBMCs. The clonotype comes from a man aged 35 to 55 in good health and CMV-seropositive. The CDR3 bases are TGCGCCAGCAGCTTGGTCGGGGGTAGAAACACTGAAGCTTTCTTT. It specifies CASSLVGGRNTEAFF.